This section outlines one T cell receptor (beta chain) sequence together with its context. This sample stems from a study of blood T cell repertoires in COVID-19. Background on the study: Researchers got acute and convalescent COVID-19 samples from the United States, Italy and Spain. The analysed material was cDNA or gDNA that came from T cells, B-cell-depleted T cells, or PBMCs.

Authors' processing steps: Reference gene primer amplification yielded estimated nucleated cell counts. The assay was immunoSEQ multiplex PCR, and TCRdb's table has in-frame clones only and misses some. Clonal size and the V and J genes are those of that table, whereas D and trimming came from the DNA. The top ten clones hold approximately 18% of a sample with fewer than 200,000 clones, about 86% of them seen once. Trimming at V came to 0 bases and at J to 5 bases, leaving 3 bases not matched to a gene. This CDR3 is 15 amino acids long. Looked up from germline, CDR1 is SGDLS and CDR2 is YYNGEE. The source of this sequence is a woman aged 70-85 years who had recovered from COVID-19. The sequencing sample was made of peripheral blood. The chain employs TRBV9 and TRBJ1-1, with 11 bases identical to TRBD1. The CDR3 DNA sequence: TGTGCCAGCAGCGTAGAGGGACAGGGGGAGACTGAAGCTTTCTTT. It codes for CASSVEGQGETEAFF.